A single sample is the source of the 6 T cell receptor beta chains below, sequenced in a study of a mutant IDH1 vaccine in newly diagnosed glioma. Regarding time point: baseline, week 1 (first vaccination visit). Treatment denoted: pre-vaccination baseline after standard-of-care therapy. Measured with immunoSEQ multiplex PCR; TCRdb has only the in-frame clones, and not every one. Among tens of thousands of clones listed, just over 85% were seen once. This sample comprised PBMCs, obtained from a glioma patient treated with radiotherapy, temozolomide or both. These TCRs come from a man aged 25-45 years with glioma.

This clone was counted a single time. The chain is built from TRBV4-1 and TRBJ1-1; TRBD1 agrees at 9 bases. V lost 3 bases and J lost 4; bases outside the gene matches: 6. The germline CDR1 and CDR2 sequences are MGHRA and YSYEKL. The CDR3 spans 15 residues. DNA of the CDR3: TGCGCCAGCAGCCACGACGGACAGGGGAGCACTGAAGCTTTCTTT. It is translated as CASSHDGQGSTEAFF.

The chain uses TRBV7-9 and TRBJ2-1; D tentatively reads TRBD1 or TRBD2 (5 bases each). Trimming took off 4 bases at V and 5 bases at J, with 15 bases between the two ends. The CDR3 has 15 residues. The germline gives CDR1 SEHNR, CDR2 FQNEAQ (reference sequence). CDR3 sequence (DNA): TGTGCCAGCAGCTACCCCAGGGAGAAGGACAATGAGCAGTTCTTC. This translates into CASSYPREKDNEQFF.

DNA of the CDR3: TGTGCCAGCAGCTTAGTACAGGGGATCGACGAGCAGTACTTC. Protein sequence: CASSLVQGIDEQYF. This chain links TRBV7-8 with TRBJ2-7; 7 bases line up with TRBD1. Germline trimming cut 1 base from V and 5 bases from J; bases unmatched to any gene: 5. Germline V gene data show CDR1 as SGHVS and CDR2 as FQNEAQ. The CDR3 contains 14 residues.

The chain couples TRBV28 to TRBJ1-2; 7 positions agree with TRBD1. The CDR3 loop spans 13 amino acids. Trimming at V came to 3 bases and at J to 4 bases, leaving 2 bases not matched to a gene. Germline CDR1 and CDR2: MDHEN and SYDVKM. DNA of the CDR3: TGTGCCAGCAGTTTTGGGGACAGCTATGGCTACACCTTC. This sequence encodes CASSFGDSYGYTF.

The chain has TRBV5-6 and TRBJ2-7, with TRBD2 identical over 9 bases. Trimming at V came to 1 base and at J to 4 bases, leaving 12 bases not matched to a gene. Per germline, CDR1 SGHDT and CDR2 YYEEEE. The CDR3 sequence is 17 residues long. Here the CDR3 reads CASSLRAWTSEKYEQYF. The CDR3 bases are TGTGCCAGCAGCTTGAGGGCATGGACTAGCGAGAAGTACGAGCAGTACTTC.

The chain carries TRBV5-1 and TRBJ2-3; D is unresolved. The germline V and J ends were trimmed by 1 base and 2 bases, with 11 bases remaining between them. From germline, CDR1 is SGHRS and CDR2 YFSETQ. This CDR3 contains 15 residues. CDR3 in DNA: TGCGCCAGCAGCTTGCGGACCTCCTTCACAGATACGCAGTATTTT. Protein: CASSLRTSFTDTQYF.